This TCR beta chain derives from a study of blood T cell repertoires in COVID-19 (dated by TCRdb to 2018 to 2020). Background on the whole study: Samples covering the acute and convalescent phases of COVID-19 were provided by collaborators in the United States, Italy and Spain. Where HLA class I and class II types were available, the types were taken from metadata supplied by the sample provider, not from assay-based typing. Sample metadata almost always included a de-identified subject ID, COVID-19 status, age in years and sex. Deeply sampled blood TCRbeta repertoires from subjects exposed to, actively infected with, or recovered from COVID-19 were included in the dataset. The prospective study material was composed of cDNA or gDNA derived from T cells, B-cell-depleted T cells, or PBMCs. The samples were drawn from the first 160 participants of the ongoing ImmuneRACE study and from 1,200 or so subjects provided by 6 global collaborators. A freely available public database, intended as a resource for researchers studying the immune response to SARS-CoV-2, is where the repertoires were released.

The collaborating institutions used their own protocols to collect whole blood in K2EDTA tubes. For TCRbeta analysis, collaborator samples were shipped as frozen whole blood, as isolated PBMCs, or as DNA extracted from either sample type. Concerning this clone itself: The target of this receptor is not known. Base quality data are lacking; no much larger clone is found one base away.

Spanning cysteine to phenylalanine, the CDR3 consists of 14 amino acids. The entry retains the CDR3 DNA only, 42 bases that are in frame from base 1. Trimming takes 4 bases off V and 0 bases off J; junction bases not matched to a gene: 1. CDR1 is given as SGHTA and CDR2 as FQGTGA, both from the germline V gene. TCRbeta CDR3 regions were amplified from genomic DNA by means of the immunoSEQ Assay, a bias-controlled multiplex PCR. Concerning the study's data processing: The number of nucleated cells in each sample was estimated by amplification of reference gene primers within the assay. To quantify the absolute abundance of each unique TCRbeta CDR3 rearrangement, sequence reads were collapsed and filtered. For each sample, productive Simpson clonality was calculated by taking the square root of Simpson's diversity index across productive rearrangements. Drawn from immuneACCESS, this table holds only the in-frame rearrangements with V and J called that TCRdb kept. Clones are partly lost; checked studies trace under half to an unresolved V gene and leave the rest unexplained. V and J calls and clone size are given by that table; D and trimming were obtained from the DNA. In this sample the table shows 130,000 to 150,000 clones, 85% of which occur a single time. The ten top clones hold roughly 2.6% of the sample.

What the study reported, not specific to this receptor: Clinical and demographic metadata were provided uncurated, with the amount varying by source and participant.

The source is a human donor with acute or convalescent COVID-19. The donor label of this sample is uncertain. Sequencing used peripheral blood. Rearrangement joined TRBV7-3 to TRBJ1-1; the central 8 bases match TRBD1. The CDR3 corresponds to CASSSTGVNTEAFF. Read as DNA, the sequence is TGTGCCAGCAGCTCGACAGGGGTGAACACTGAAGCTTTCTTT.